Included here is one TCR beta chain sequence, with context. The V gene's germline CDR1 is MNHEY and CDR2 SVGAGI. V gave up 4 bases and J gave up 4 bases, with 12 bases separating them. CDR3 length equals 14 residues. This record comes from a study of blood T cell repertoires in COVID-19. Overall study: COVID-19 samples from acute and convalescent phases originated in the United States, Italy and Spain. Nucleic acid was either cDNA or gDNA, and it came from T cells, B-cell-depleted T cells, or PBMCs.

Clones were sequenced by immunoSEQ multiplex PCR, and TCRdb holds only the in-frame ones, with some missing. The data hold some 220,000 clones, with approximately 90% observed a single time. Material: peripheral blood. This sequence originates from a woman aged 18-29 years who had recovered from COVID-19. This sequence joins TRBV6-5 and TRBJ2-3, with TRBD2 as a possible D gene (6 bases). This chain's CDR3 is CASSSIRLADTQYF. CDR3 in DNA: TGTGCCAGCAGTTCCATCCGACTAGCAGATACGCAGTATTTT.